A selection of T cell receptor beta chains follows, all from one sample in a study of T cell responses to AZD1222 COVID-19 vaccine. Only in-frame clones appear in the TCRdb table, and some are missing; sequencing was by immunoSEQ multiplex PCR. Among 160,000 or so clones, around 93% were seen once, and the ten largest hold approximately 4.8%. Sequencing used peripheral blood, obtained on day 0 of AZD1222 vaccination. These receptors originate from an adult in good health. Both conserved end residues are part of each CDR3. D genes are given only for firm matches. Some rows have no size entry. The others give once, few or many, or a class for an expanded clone.

D gene | clone size | CDR3 length | J gene | V gene | CDR3 DNA | CDR3 protein
TRBD1 | few | 15 | TRBJ2-1 | TRBV19 | TGTGCCAGTAGTATAGGGCGGACAGGGCCCAATGAGCAGTTCTTC | CASSIGRTGPNEQFF
. | . | 14 | TRBJ1-1 | TRBV2 | TGTGCCAGCAAAGGGATAGCCATGAACACTGAAGCTTTCTTT | CASKGIAMNTEAFF
. | . | 11 | TRBJ1-2 | TRBV29-1 | TGCAGCGTTGTGCGTCCCTATGGCTACACCTTC | CSVVRPYGYTF
TRBD2 | once | 16 | TRBJ2-7 | TRBV11-2 | TGTGCCAGCAGCTTCGGGTGGGAGGGCCTTAATTACGAGCAGTACTTC | CASSFGWEGLNYEQYF
TRBD1 | . | 13 | TRBJ2-5 | TRBV6-4 | TGTGCCAGCAACGACAGGGCGGTGGAGACCCAGTACTTC | CASNDRAVETQYF
. | . | 13 | TRBJ2-7 | TRBV12-3/TRBV12-4 | TGTGCCAGCAGTTTAGGGGTACCCTACGAGCAGTACTTC | CASSLGVPYEQYF
. | few | 15 | TRBJ2-3 | TRBV5-1 | TGCGCCAGCAGCTTGGCCTCTACGAAGGCAGATACGCAGTATTTT | CASSLASTKADTQYF
. | . | 14 | TRBJ1-4 | TRBV30 | TGTGCCTGGAGTGGGGCCGGGGTGGACGAAAAACTGTTTTTT | CAWSGAGVDEKLFF
TRBD2 | once | 15 | TRBJ2-5 | TRBV7-7 | TGTGCTAGCAGCTTATCGGGACTAGCGGGAGGGACCCAGTACTTC | CASSLSGLAGGTQYF
TRBD1 | few | 16 | TRBJ1-5 | TRBV28 | TGTGCCAGCACCGATATGGGACAGGGAGGTTATCAGCCCCAGCATTTT | CASTDMGQGGYQPQHF
TRBD1 | . | 16 | TRBJ2-3 | TRBV11-1 | TGTGCCAGCAGACCCCAGACAGGGATCGGCACAGATACGCAGTATTTT | CASRPQTGIGTDTQYF
. | . | 15 | TRBJ2-4 | TRBV18 | TGTGCCAGCTCACCCCCGGGGAGGGGGCAAAACATTCAGTACTTC | CASSPPGRGQNIQYF
. | . | 13 | TRBJ2-5 | TRBV5-1 | TGCGCCAGCAGCTTGGGGGTAAAAGAGACCCAGTACTTC | CASSLGVKETQYF
. | . | 14 | TRBJ2-3 | TRBV27 | TGTGCCAGCAGTCCTAGTGGTAGCACAGATACGCAGTATTTT | CASSPSGSTDTQYF
. | . | 15 | TRBJ1-4 | TRBV19 | TGTGCCAGTAGTCGCCAAGGATGGGCTAATGAAAAACTGTTTTTT | CASSRQGWANEKLFF
. | . | 17 | TRBJ2-5 | TRBV11-3 | TGTGCCAGCAGCTTAGGCATAGGAGGCAGGGTCGGGGAGACCCAGTACTTC | CASSLGIGGRVGETQYF
. | . | 15 | TRBJ2-2 | TRBV9 | TGTGCCAGCAGCGTATCGGGCGGGAACACCGGGGAGCTGTTTTTT | CASSVSGGNTGELFF
. | . | 11 | TRBJ2-7 | TRBV6-5 | TGTGCCAGCAGTTACTCGAACGAGCAGTACTTC | CASSYSNEQYF
. | . | 17 | TRBJ2-7 | TRBV18 | TGTGCCAGCTCTCCGAAGGCTGTCGGCGGGAATTCCTACGAGCAGTACTTC | CASSPKAVGGNSYEQYF
TRBD2 | . | 14 | TRBJ2-1 | TRBV7-3 | TGTGCCAGCAGCTGGGGAGGGTCCAACAATGAGCAGTTCTTC | CASSWGGSNNEQFF
TRBD1 | . | 15 | TRBJ1-2 | TRBV4-2 | TGTGCCAGCAGCCGAGGACCGGGACAGGACTATGGCTACACCTTC | CASSRGPGQDYGYTF
TRBD1 | . | 15 | TRBJ1-2 | TRBV5-1 | TGCGCCAGCAGCTTTTTGACCTCCGGGACAGGCTTCTACACCTTC | CASSFLTSGTGFYTF
TRBD2 | . | 16 | TRBJ2-1 | TRBV6-4 | TGTGCCAGCAGTGACTCGGGACTAGCGGGGTACAATGAGCAGTTCTTC | CASSDSGLAGYNEQFF
. | once | 15 | TRBJ1-1 | TRBV14 | TGTGCCAGCAGCCAAGGGCCGGACAGCAACACTGAAGCTTTCTTT | CASSQGPDSNTEAFF
. | . | 13 | TRBJ2-3 | TRBV2 | TGTGCCAGCAGTCGTGACCTAACAGATACGCAGTATTTT | CASSRDLTDTQYF
. | . | 13 | TRBJ2-1 | TRBV5-4 | TGTGCCAGCAGCTTGAAGAGACCGGACGAGCAGTTCTTC | CASSLKRPDEQFF
. | . | 14 | TRBJ2-7 | TRBV29-1 | TGCAGCGTAGCCAGCGGGCTGAGCTCCTACGAGCAGTACTTC | CSVASGLSSYEQYF
. | . | 13 | TRBJ1-2 | TRBV6-5 | TGTGCCAGCAGAGGCGCCTCTAACTATGGCTACACCTTC | CASRGASNYGYTF
. | . | 15 | TRBJ1-3 | TRBV4-1 | TGCGCCAGCAGCCAAGGTTTTAGGGGGGGAAACACCATATATTTT | CASSQGFRGGNTIYF
. | . | 14 | TRBJ2-7 | TRBV11-3 | TGTGCCAGCAGCTCGGCAGGGATCTCCTACGAGCAGTACTTC | CASSSAGISYEQYF
. | . | 15 | TRBJ1-1 | TRBV27 | TGTGCCAGCAGTCCCCGCGGGAGTATGAACACTGAAGCTTTCTTT | CASSPRGSMNTEAFF
. | . | 12 | TRBJ2-2 | TRBV27 | TGTGCCAGCAGTTCCCCGTGGGGGGAGCTGTTTTTT | CASSSPWGELFF
. | . | 14 | TRBJ1-6 | TRBV2 | TGTGCCAGCAGAGGTACAGGTAATTCTTCACCCCTCCACTTT | CASRGTGNSSPLHF
TRBD2 | . | 15 | TRBJ2-7 | TRBV25-1 | TGTGCCAGCAGTGAATTTTGGACTAGCGACTACGAGCAGTACTTC | CASSEFWTSDYEQYF
TRBD2 | once | 15 | TRBJ2-4 | TRBV27 | TGTGCCAGCGCAAATCGGGGGGGGACACGTCACATTCAGTACTTC | CASANRGGTRHIQYF
. | . | 15 | TRBJ1-2 | TRBV6-1 | TGTGCCAGCAGTGATCCATACGGGGGTTCCTATGGCTACACCTTC | CASSDPYGGSYGYTF
. | . | 12 | TRBJ1-2 | TRBV27 | TGTGCCAGCCGGTCCGGGACGGGGGGCTACACCTTC | CASRSGTGGYTF
TRBD2 | . | 17 | TRBJ2-7 | TRBV28 | TGTGCCAGCAGTTTGAATCTTCGGACTAGCGGGAGCTACGAGCAGTACTTC | CASSLNLRTSGSYEQYF
. | . | 16 | TRBJ2-7 | TRBV5-1 | TGCGCCAGCAGCTTGGGGACGACAGGACCCCTTCGCGAGCAGTACTTC | CASSLGTTGPLREQYF
TRBD2 | once | 17 | TRBJ2-3 | TRBV4-2 | TGTGCCAGCAGCCAAGAGGGAAGCGGGAGGTGGACAGATACGCAGTATTTT | CASSQEGSGRWTDTQYF
. | . | 14 | TRBJ2-7 | TRBV5-1 | TGCGCCAGCAGCATAGACAGAGAGCGCCACGAGCAGTACTTC | CASSIDRERHEQYF
. | . | 16 | TRBJ1-1 | TRBV5-1 | TGCGCCAGCAGCTTGGTAACAGGGATTATGAACACTGAAGCTTTCTTT | CASSLVTGIMNTEAFF
TRBD1 | . | 16 | TRBJ1-6 | TRBV5-8 | TGTGCCAGCAGCTTTGGAAAAGGGGGCGTTTTTTCACCCCTCCACTTT | CASSFGKGGVFSPLHF
. | . | 16 | TRBJ1-2 | TRBV18 | TGTGCCAGCTCACCTTCCCGGGACCTAGCTAACTATGGCTACACCTTC | CASSPSRDLANYGYTF
TRBD1 | once | 16 | TRBJ2-5 | TRBV4-2 | TGTGCCAGCAGCCAAGAAGCCGATACAGGGGTAGAGACCCAGTACTTC | CASSQEADTGVETQYF
TRBD2 | . | 15 | TRBJ2-2 | TRBV3-1/TRBV3-2 | TGTGCCAGCAGCCAGTCCCGGGGGGTCACCGGGGAGCTGTTTTTT | CASSQSRGVTGELFF
TRBD1 | once | 19 | TRBJ2-4 | TRBV6-1 | TGTGCCAGCAGTGAAGCGACGAGACAGGGGGTGATAGCCAAAAACATTCAGTACTTC | CASSEATRQGVIAKNIQYF
. | . | 16 | TRBJ2-3 | TRBV9 | TGTGCCAGCAGCGTAGGGTCAAGCGCCCGAGGAGATACGCAGTATTTT | CASSVGSSARGDTQYF
TRBD1 | . | 16 | TRBJ2-2 | TRBV24-1 | TGTGCCACCAGTGATATCGGACAGGGGCCGACCGGGGAGCTGTTTTTT | CATSDIGQGPTGELFF
TRBD2 | . | 16 | TRBJ2-7 | TRBV28 | TGTGCCAGCAGACACCAGGGACTAGCGGGAGGGCACGAGCAGTACTTC | CASRHQGLAGGHEQYF
. | . | 15 | TRBJ1-5 | TRBV5-5 | TGTGCCAGCAGCCTAAGGGTAGAGGGCAATCAGCCCCAGCATTTT | CASSLRVEGNQPQHF
TRBD1 | . | 17 | TRBJ1-1 | TRBV10-3 | TGTGCCATCAGTGAATCTCGGACAGGGGGCGATACGTCTGAAGCTTTCTTT | CAISESRTGGDTSEAFF
. | . | 12 | TRBJ2-7 | TRBV3-1/TRBV3-2 | TGTGCCAGCAGCCAGGGGGCATACGAGCAGTACTTC | CASSQGAYEQYF
. | . | 13 | TRBJ2-7 | TRBV9 | TGTGCCAGCAGCGTAGCTACAGGCTACGAGCAGTACTTC | CASSVATGYEQYF
. | . | 14 | TRBJ1-2 | TRBV5-1 | TGCGCCAGCAGCTTGGAGGGCGCTAACTATGGCTACACCTTC | CASSLEGANYGYTF
. | . | 13 | TRBJ1-4 | TRBV30 | TGTGCCTGGGCCGGGACGGGTAATGAAAAACTGTTTTTT | CAWAGTGNEKLFF
. | once | 13 | TRBJ1-1 | TRBV6-5 | TGTGCCAGCAGCCAGGGTCTGAACACTGAAGCTTTCTTT | CASSQGLNTEAFF
. | . | 14 | TRBJ1-4 | TRBV5-6 | TGTGCCAGCAGCTTAGACAGTTTAGGTGAAAAACTGTTTTTT | CASSLDSLGEKLFF
. | . | 14 | TRBJ1-3 | TRBV2 | TGTGCCAGCAGTGACAGGGACTCAGGAAACACCATATATTTT | CASSDRDSGNTIYF